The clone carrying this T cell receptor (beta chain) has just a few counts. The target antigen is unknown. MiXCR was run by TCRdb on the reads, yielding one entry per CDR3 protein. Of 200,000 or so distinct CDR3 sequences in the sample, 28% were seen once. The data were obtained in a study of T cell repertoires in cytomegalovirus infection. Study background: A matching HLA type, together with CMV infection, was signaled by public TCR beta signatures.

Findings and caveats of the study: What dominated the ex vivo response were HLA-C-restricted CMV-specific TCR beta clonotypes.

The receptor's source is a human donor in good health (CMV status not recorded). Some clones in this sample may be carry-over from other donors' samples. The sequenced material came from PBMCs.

The CDR3 sequence: CASSFSAGEAEDTQYF. In DNA, the CDR3 is TGTGCCAGCAGCTTTTCGGCAGGAGAAGCGGAAGATACGCAGTATTTT. V and J are TRBV7-9 and TRBJ2-3, with D possibly matching TRBD2 (5 bases). V dropped 3 bases and J dropped 5 bases, with 18 bases sitting between them. Germline V CDR1 and CDR2: SEHNR, FQNEAQ (reference sequence). CDR3 length equals 16 residues.